The rows below give T cell receptor beta chains drawn from one sample of a study of blood T cells in healthy people across ages. Each CDR3 protein is one row after TCRdb ran MiXCR on the 5' RACE reads. The top ten clones hold approximately 10% of a sample with fewer than 2,000,000 distinct CDR3 sequences, about 32% of them seen once. The sample taken for sequencing was blood. Source of these receptors: a woman under 40 in good health. CDR3s include the opening cysteine and the closing phenylalanine or tryptophan. A D gene is named only where the DNA matches it firmly. Not every row has a clone size; where given, it reads once, few, many or a size class.

d_call,clone_size,cdr3_length,v_call,j_call,cdr3_aa,cdr3_nt
TRBD2,NA,16,TRBV18,TRBJ2-3,CASSPLGGGGSDTQYF,TGTGCCAGCTCACCACTTGGCGGCGGGGGTTCAGATACGCAGTATTTT
NA,few,15,TRBV2,TRBJ1-4,CASSENRTPNEKLFF,TGTGCCAGCAGTGAAAACAGGACCCCTAATGAAAAACTGTTTTTT
TRBD2,NA,13,TRBV11-2,TRBJ2-7,CASIGGEVREQYF,TGTGCCAGCATCGGGGGGGAGGTCCGCGAGCAGTACTTC
TRBD1,many,12,TRBV5-1,TRBJ2-7,CASSLTGAEQYF,TGTGCCAGCAGCTTGACAGGGGCCGAGCAGTACTTC
TRBD2,NA,14,TRBV6-5,TRBJ2-3,CTSTPGGGTDTQYF,TGTACCAGCACCCCTGGGGGGGGCACAGATACGCAGTATTTT
NA,NA,15,TRBV5-1,TRBJ2-7,CANSLGQSGAGEQYF,TGCGCCAACAGCTTGGGGCAGTCGGGAGCCGGGGAGCAGTACTTC
TRBD2,few,18,TRBV30,TRBJ2-1,CAWSATGWREGSYNEQFF,TGTGCCTGGAGTGCGACAGGGTGGCGGGAGGGCTCCTACAATGAGCAGTTCTTC
TRBD1,NA,16,TRBV5-1,TRBJ2-1,CASSGITGAVVGEQFF,TGCGCCAGCAGCGGAATTACAGGGGCCGTAGTTGGTGAGCAGTTCTTC
TRBD2,NA,15,TRBV2,TRBJ2-5,CASSKKFPGGVTQYF,TGTGCCAGCAGCAAAAAATTCCCGGGGGGGGTGACCCAGTACTTC
NA,few,14,TRBV20-1,TRBJ2-5,CSARMPGEGETQYF,TGCAGTGCTAGAATGCCGGGAGAAGGAGAGACCCAGTACTTC
NA,NA,18,TRBV20-1,TRBJ2-6,CRAIFRDGPDSGANVLTF,TGCAGGGCGATTTTCCGGGATGGTCCAGACTCTGGGGCCAACGTCCTGACTTTC
NA,NA,13,TRBV18,TRBJ2-7,CASSPQEAYEQYF,TGTGCCAGCTCACCACAGGAGGCCTACGAGCAGTACTTC
NA,NA,13,TRBV6-1,TRBJ2-7,CASSTDSAYEQYF,TGTGCCAGCAGTACGGACAGCGCCTACGAGCAGTACTTC
NA,few,16,TRBV15,TRBJ2-1,CATSREGAGLFNEQFF,TGTGCCACCAGCAGAGAAGGGGCGGGGCTGTTCAATGAGCAGTTCTTC
NA,NA,14,TRBV5-1,TRBJ1-1,CASSLGGADTEAFF,TGCGCCAGCAGCTTGGGGGGGGCTGACACTGAAGCTTTCTTT
TRBD2,many,18,TRBV7-3,TRBJ2-7,CASSLSGGRSLISYEQYF,TGTGCCAGCAGCTTATCGGGGGGTCGCTCCCTTATATCCTACGAGCAGTACTTC
TRBD2,NA,15,TRBV5-4,TRBJ2-1,CASSSGTRDYNEQFF,TGTGCCAGCAGCTCCGGGACTAGGGACTACAATGAGCAGTTCTTC
NA,few,14,TRBV5-1,TRBJ2-5,CASSTDRNQETQYF,TGCGCCAGCAGCACAGACAGGAACCAAGAGACCCAGTACTTC
NA,many,13,TRBV12-3/TRBV12-4,TRBJ1-2,CASSPDSDYGYTF,TGTGCCAGCAGTCCGGACAGTGACTATGGCTACACCTTC
TRBD1,few,15,TRBV28,TRBJ2-1,CASSFSRTGYSEQFF,TGTGCCAGCAGTTTCTCCAGGACAGGGTACAGTGAGCAGTTCTTC
TRBD2,NA,18,TRBV2,TRBJ2-1,CASRGRTSGISSYNEQFF,TGTGCCAGCAGGGGCCGGACTAGCGGTATAAGCTCCTACAATGAGCAGTTCTTC
NA,NA,14,TRBV6-5,TRBJ2-3,CASKQLRATDTQYF,TGTGCCAGCAAACAACTCAGGGCCACAGATACGCAGTATTTT